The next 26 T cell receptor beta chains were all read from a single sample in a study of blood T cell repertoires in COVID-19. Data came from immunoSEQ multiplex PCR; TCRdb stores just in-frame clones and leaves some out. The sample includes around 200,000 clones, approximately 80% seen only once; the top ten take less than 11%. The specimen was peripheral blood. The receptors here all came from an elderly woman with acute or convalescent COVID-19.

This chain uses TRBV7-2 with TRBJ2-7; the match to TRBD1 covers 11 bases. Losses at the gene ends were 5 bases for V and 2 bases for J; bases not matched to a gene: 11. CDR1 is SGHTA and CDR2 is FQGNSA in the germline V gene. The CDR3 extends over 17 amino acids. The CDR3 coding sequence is TGTGCCAGCAGCACCCGGGGACAGGGGGGTTACCCCTACGAGCAGTACTTC. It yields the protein CASSTRGQGGYPYEQYF.

In DNA, the CDR3 is TGTGCCAGCAGCTTACAGGGGCCGGGGTACAATGAGCAGTTCTTC. Protein sequence: CASSLQGPGYNEQFF. The gene calls are TRBV6-5 and TRBJ2-1, with 7 bases lining up with TRBD1. Germline CDR1 and CDR2: MNHEY and SVGAGI. CDR3 length equals 15 residues. J gave up 4 bases and V 6 bases, and 9 bases lay outside the gene matches.

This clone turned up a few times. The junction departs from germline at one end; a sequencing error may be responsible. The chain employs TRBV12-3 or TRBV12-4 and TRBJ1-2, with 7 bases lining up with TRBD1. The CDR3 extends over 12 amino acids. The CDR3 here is CASSLEGTEQWF. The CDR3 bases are TGTGCCAGCAGTCTTGAAGGGACAGAGCAATGGTTC.

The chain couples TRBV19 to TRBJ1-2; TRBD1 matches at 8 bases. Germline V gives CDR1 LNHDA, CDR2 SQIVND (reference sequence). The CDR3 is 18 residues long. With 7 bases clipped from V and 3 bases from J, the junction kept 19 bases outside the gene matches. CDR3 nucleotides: TGTGCCAGTACTTCCTCCCCTGCCTGGACAGGGAAGGACTATGGCTACACCTTC. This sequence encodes CASTSSPAWTGKDYGYTF.

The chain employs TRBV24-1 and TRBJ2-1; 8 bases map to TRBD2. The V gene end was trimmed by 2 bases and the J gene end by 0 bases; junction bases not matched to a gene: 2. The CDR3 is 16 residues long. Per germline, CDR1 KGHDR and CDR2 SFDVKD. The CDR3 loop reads CATSDSSGGSYNEQFF. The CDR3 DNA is TGTGCCACCAGTGATTCAAGCGGGGGCTCCTACAATGAGCAGTTCTTC.

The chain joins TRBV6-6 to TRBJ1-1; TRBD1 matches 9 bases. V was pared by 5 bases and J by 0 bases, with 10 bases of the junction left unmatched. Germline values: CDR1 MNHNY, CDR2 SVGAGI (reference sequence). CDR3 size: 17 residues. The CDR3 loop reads CASSPPRTGVMNTEAFF. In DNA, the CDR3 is TGTGCCAGCAGTCCGCCACGGACAGGGGTTATGAACACTGAAGCTTTCTTT.

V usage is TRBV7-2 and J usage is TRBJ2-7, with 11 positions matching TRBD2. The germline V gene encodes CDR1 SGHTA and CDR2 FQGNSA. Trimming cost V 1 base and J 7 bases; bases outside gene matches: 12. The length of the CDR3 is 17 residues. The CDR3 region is CASSLGPPSGGSDEQYF. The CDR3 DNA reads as TGTGCCAGCAGCTTAGGGCCCCCTAGCGGGGGGTCCGATGAGCAGTACTTC. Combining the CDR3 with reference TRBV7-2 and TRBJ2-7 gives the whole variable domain GAGVSQSPSNKVTEKGKDVELRCDPISGHTALYWYRQSLGQGLEFLIYFQGNSAPDKSGLPSDRFSAERTGGSVSTLTIQRTQQEDSAVYLCASSLGPPSGGSDEQYFGPGTRLTVT.

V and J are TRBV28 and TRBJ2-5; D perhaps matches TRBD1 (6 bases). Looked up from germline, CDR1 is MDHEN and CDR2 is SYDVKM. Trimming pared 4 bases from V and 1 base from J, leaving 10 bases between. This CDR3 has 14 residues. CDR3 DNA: TGTGCCAGCAGTTCCCGACAGGTCCAAGAGACCCAGTACTTC. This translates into CASSSRQVQETQYF. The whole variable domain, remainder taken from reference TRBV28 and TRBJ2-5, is DVKVTQSSRYLVKRTGEKVFLECVQDMDHENMFWYRQDPGLGLRLIYFSYDVKMKEKGDIPEGYSVSREKKERFSLILESASTNQTSMYLCASSSRQVQETQYFGPGTRLLVL.

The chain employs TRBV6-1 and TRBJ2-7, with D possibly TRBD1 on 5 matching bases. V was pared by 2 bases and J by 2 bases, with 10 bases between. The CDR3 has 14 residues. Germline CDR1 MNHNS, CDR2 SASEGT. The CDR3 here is CASSEQGRAYEQYF. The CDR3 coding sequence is TGTGCCAGCAGTGAACAGGGAAGGGCCTACGAGCAGTACTTC.

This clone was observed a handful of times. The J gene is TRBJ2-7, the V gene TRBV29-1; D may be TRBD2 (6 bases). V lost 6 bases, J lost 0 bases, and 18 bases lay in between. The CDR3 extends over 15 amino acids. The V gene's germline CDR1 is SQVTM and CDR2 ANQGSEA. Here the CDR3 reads CSVAGTSASSYEQYF. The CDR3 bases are TGCAGCGTGGCGGGGACCTCCGCTAGCTCCTACGAGCAGTACTTC.

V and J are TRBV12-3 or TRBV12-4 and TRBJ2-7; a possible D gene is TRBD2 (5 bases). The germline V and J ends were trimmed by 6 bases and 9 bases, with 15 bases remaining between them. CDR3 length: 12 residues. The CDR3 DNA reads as TGTGCCAGCAGGACACTAACTGGAGGGCAGTACTTC. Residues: CASRTLTGGQYF.

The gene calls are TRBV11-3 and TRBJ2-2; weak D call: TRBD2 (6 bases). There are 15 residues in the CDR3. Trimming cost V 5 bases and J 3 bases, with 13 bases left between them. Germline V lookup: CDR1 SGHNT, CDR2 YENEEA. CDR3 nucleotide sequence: TGTGCCAGCAGCCCGGCCTGGGGGGACACCGGGGAGCTGTTTTTT. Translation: CASSPAWGDTGELFF.

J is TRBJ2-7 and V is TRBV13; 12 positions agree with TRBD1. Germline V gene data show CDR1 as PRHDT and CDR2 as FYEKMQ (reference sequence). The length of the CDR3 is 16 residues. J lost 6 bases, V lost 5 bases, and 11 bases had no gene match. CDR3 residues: CASSEGQGAQSPEQYF. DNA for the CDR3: TGTGCCAGCAGCGAGGGACAGGGGGCGCAATCCCCCGAGCAGTACTTC.

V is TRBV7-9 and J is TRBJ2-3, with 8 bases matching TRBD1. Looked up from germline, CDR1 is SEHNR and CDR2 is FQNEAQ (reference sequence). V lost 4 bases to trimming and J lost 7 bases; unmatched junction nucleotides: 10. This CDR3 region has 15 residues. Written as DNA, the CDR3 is TGTGCCAGCAGCTCGCTCGGCGGGACAGGTCATACGCAGTATTTT. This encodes CASSSLGGTGHTQYF.

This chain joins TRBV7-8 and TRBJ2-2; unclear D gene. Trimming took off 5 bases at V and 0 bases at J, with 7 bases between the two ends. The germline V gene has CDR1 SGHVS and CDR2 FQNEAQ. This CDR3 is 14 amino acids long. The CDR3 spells CASSRPANTGELFF. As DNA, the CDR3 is TGTGCCAGCAGCCGGCCAGCGAACACCGGGGAGCTGTTTTTT.

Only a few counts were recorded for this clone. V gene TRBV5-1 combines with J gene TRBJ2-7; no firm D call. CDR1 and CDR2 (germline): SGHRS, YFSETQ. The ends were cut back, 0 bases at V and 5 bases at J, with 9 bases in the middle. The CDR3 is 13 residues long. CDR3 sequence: CASSLDALHEQYF. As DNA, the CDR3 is TGCGCCAGCAGCTTGGATGCGCTTCACGAGCAGTACTTC. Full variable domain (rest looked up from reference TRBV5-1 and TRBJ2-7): KAGVTQTPRYLIKTRGQQVTLSCSPISGHRSVSWYQQTPGQGLQFLFEYFSETQRNKGNFPGRFSGRQFSNSRSEMNVSTLELGDSALYLCASSLDALHEQYFGPGTRLTVT.

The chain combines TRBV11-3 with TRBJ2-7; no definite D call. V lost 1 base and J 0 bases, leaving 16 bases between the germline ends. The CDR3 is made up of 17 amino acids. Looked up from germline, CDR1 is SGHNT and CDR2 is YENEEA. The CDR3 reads CASSLGLLRGHSYEQYF. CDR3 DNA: TGTGCCAGCAGCTTAGGGCTTCTTCGTGGGCACTCCTACGAGCAGTACTTC.

CDR3 region: CASRGVGQGHQYF. The CDR3 nucleotides are TGTGCCAGCAGGGGGGTAGGACAGGGACATCAGTACTTC. The V and J genes are TRBV6-5 and TRBJ2-4, with 8 positions matching TRBD1. Trimming cost V 6 bases and J 12 bases; bases outside gene matches: 10. Germline loops: CDR1 MNHEY, CDR2 SVGAGI. This CDR3 is built from 13 residues.

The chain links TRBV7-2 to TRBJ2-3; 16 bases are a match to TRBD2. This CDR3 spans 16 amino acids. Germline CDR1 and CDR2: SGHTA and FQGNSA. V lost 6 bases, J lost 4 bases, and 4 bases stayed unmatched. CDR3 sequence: CASRRGTSGGADTQYF. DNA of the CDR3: TGTGCCAGCAGACGCGGGACTAGCGGGGGGGCAGATACGCAGTATTTT.

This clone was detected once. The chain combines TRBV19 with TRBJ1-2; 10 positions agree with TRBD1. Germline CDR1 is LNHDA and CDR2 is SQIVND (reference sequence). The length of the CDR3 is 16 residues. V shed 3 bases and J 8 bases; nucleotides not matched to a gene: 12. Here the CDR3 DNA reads TGTGCCAGTAGTATCCGCGGGGCGACAGGGGGCAGGGGCTACACCTTC. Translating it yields CASSIRGATGGRGYTF.

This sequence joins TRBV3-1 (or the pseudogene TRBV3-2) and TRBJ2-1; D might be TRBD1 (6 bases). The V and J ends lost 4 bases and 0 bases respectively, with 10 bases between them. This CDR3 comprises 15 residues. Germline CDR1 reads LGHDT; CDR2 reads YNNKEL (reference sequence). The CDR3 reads CASSPSRGSYNEQFF. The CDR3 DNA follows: TGTGCCAGCAGCCCGAGCAGGGGCTCCTACAATGAGCAGTTCTTC.

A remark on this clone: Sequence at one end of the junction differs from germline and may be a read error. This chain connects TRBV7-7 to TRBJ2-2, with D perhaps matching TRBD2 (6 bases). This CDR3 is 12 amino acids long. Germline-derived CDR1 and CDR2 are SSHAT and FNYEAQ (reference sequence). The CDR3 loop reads CASSRGTGELFF. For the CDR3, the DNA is TGTGCTAGCAGCCGGGGGACCGGGGAGCTGTTTTTT.

The CDR3 spells CASSRGAGGPEEQFF. The DNA for the CDR3 is TGTGCCAGCAGCCGTGGGGCGGGAGGGCCGGAGGAGCAGTTCTTC. V usage is TRBV3-1 (or the pseudogene TRBV3-2) and J usage is TRBJ2-1; TRBD2 aligns across 9 bases. CDR1 is LGHDT and CDR2 is YNNKEL in the germline V gene (reference sequence). The length of the CDR3 is 15 residues. V was clipped by 4 bases and J by 10 bases; unmatched bases: 11.

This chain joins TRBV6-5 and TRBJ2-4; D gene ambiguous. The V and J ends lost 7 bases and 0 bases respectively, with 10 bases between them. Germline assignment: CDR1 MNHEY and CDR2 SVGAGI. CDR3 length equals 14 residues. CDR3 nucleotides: TGTGCCAGCAACCCGAGAATAGCCAAAAACATTCAGTACTTC. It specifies CASNPRIAKNIQYF.

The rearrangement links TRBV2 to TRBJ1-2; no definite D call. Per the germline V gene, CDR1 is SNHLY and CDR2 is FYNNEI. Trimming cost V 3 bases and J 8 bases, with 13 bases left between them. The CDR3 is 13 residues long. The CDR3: CASSEETDFGYTF. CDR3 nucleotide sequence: TGTGCCAGCAGTGAGGAGACCGACTTCGGCTACACCTTC.

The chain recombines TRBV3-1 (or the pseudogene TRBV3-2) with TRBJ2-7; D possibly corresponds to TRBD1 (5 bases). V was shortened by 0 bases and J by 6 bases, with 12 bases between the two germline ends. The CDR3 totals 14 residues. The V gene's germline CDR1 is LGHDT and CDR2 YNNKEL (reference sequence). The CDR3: CASSQDRTMGEQYF. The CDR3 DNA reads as TGTGCCAGCAGCCAAGACAGGACAATGGGCGAGCAGTACTTC.